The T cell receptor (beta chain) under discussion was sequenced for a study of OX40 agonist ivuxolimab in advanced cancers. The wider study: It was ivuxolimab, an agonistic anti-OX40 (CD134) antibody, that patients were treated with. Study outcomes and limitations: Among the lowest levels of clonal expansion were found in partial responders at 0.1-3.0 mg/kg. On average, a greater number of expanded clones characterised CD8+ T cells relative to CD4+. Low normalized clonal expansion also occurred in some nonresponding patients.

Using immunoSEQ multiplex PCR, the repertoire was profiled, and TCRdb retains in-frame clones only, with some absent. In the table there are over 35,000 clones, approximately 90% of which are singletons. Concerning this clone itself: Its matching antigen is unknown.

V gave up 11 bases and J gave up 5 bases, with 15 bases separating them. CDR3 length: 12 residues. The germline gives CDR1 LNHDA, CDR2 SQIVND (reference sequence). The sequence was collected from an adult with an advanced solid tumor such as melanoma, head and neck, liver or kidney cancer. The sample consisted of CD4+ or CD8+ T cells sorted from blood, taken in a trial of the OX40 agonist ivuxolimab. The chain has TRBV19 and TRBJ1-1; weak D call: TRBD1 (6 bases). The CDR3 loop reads CAGLGAWTEAFF. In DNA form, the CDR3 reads TGTGCCGGACTGGGGGCGTGGACTGAAGCTTTCTTT.